This T cell receptor beta chain is from a study of T cells after yellow fever vaccination (dated by TCRdb to the late 2010s). Study-level background: The SMART-Seq v4 Ultra Low Input RNA kit was used to prepare libraries from fractions with low cell numbers. To follow T-cell clones before and after primary and booster YFV17D yellow fever vaccination, bulk TCR alpha and beta repertoires were sequenced over time. The cohort comprised two healthy male donors, one aged 18 to 30 and one aged 30 to 40 years. Blood was collected at multiple timepoints before and after primary and secondary immunization, and bulk PBMC replicates and cell subsets were isolated.

Sequencer: Illumina NovaSeq 6000. Synthesis of TCR cDNA relied on 5'RACE template switching, a step that introduced a universal primer site along with unique molecular identifiers. Priming of cDNA synthesis was performed from both the TCR alpha and TCR beta constant segments. Library amplification involved two PCR steps, and the second step added sample barcodes and sequencing adapters. Libraries were sequenced on Illumina HiSeq 2500 (2x100 bp) or NovaSeq (2x150 bp). The authors' pipeline ran thus. Reads were demultiplexed and collapsed into UMI consensus sequences with MIGEC, and V(D)J alignment was performed with MiXCR. Using edgeR on replicate PBMC samples, clonotypes were called vaccine-responding if FDR was below 0.01 and the log2 fold change was above 5 up to day 15. Each bulk clonotype received a CD4 or CD8 identity based on whether the sequenced CD4 or CD8 repertoire contained that clonotype at higher abundance. Clones were called with MiXCR by TCRdb after fastp trimmed the public reads at Q25, and only in-frame beta chains were retained. When rows share a CDR3 protein, they turn into one entry using the most common DNA and genes. TCRdb's processing, not the authors' own work, is the source of the V and J calls. The sample contains over 300,000 distinct CDR3 sequences, more than 3% of them found a single time. The ten largest clonotypes hold around 24% of the sample.

This clonotype appeared a few times. Its antigen specificity is not known. Base qualities are missing; no much larger clone stands one base away. General study outcomes and caveats: The secondary T-cell response was found to be weaker but faster than the primary response, with a peak reached on day 5 rather than on day 15. Because abundant contaminating clonotypes from the bulk population could be contained in FACS-sorted repertoires, computational filtering was required. Because the study included only a couple of donors, the extent to which the findings can be generalized is limited. A small fraction of clonotypes appeared in both the CD4 and CD8 compartments, likely as a result of convergent recombination. Most clones expanded after primary vaccination were re-detected after the booster (around 96% of CD4 and around 88% of CD8), suggesting broad memory maintenance.

CDR1 and CDR2, looked up from the germline V gene, are MGHRA and YSYEKL. The CDR3 starts with the cysteine, ends with the phenylalanine, and has 13 residues. Only the CDR3 DNA stays, 39 bases, in frame from base 1. Between the V and J ends, shortened by 1 base and 6 bases respectively, the junction contains 8 bases. The treatment or condition label corresponds to: live attenuated yellow fever vaccine strain. At every blood-draw timepoint, two biological replicates of bulk PBMCs were collected. PBMCs were isolated from peripheral blood using a standard Ficoll-Paque protocol. TriZol was used to extract RNA from bulk PBMCs, CD4 and CD8 fractions, and dextramer-positive and dextramer-negative fractions.

The sequence derives from a man aged 18-30 years who received the YFV17D yellow fever vaccine. This sample comprised PBMCs, obtained on the day of the yellow fever booster vaccination. Recombination joined TRBV4-1 with TRBJ2-3; the best D guess is TRBD1, with 5 bases matching. The CDR3 protein: CASSQVGRDTQYF. In nucleotides, the sequence is TGCGCCAGCAGCCAAGTGGGGCGGGATACGCAGTATTTT.